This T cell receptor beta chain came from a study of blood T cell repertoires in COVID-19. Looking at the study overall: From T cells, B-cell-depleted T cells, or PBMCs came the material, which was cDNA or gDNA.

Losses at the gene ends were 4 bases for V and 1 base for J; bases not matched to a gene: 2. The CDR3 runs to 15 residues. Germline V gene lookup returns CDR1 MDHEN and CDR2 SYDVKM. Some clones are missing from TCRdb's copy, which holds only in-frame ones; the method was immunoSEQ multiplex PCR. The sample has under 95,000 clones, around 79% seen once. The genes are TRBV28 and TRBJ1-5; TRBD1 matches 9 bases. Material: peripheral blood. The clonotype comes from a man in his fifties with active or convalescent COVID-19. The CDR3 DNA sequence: TGTGCCAGCAGTTCGGGACAGGGAAGCAATCAGCCCCAGCATTTT. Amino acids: CASSSGQGSNQPQHF.